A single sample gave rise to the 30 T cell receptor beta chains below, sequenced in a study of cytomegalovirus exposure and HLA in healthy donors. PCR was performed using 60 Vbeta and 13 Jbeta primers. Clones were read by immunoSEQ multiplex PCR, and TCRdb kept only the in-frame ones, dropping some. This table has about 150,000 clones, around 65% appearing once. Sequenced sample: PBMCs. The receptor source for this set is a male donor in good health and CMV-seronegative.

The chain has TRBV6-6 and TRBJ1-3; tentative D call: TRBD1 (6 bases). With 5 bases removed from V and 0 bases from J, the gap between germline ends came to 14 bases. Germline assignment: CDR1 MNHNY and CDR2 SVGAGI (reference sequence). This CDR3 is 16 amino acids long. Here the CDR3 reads CASSRGQLDSGNTIYF. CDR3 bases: TGTGCCAGCAGTAGAGGACAGCTCGACTCTGGAAACACCATATATTTT.

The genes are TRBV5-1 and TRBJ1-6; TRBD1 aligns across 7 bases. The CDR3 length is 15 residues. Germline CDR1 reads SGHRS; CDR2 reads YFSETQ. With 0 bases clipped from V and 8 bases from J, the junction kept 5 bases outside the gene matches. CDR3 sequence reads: CASSLEPGQYSPLHF. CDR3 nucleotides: TGCGCCAGCAGCTTGGAGCCGGGACAGTATTCACCCCTCCACTTT.

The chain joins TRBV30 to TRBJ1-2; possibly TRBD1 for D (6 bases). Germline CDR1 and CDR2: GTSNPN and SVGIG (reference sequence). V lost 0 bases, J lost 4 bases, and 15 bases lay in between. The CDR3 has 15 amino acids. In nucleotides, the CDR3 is TGTGCCTGGAGTGTAAGCGGGGGCCGTGTCTATGGCTACACCTTC. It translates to CAWSVSGGRVYGYTF.

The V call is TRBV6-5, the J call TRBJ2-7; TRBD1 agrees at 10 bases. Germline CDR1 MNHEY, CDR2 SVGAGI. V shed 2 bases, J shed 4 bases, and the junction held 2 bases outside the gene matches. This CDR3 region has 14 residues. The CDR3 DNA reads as TGTGCCAGCAGTTACCGGGACAGGGGATACGAGCAGTACTTC. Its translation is CASSYRDRGYEQYF.

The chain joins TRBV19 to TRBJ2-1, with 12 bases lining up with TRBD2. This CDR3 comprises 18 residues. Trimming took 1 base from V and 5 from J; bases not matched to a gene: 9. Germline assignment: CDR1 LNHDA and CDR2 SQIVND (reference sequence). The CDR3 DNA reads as TGTGCCAGTAGTATAGCTCTAGCGGGGGGGTCCCACGACAATGAGCAGTTCTTC. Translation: CASSIALAGGSHDNEQFF.

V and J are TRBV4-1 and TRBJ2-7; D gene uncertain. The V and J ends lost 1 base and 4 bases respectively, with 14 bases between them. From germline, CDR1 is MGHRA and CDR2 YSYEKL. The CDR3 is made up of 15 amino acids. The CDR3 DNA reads TGCGCCAGCAGCCAAGCTTCAGTTTTATTATACGAGCAGTACTTC. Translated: CASSQASVLLYEQYF.

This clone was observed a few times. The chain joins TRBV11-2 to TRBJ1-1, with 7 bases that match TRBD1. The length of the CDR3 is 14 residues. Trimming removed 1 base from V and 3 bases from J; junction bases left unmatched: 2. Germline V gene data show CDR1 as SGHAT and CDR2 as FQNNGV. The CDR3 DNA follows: TGTGCCAGCAGCTTAGTAGGGGGCTACACTGAAGCTTTCTTT. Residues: CASSLVGGYTEAFF.

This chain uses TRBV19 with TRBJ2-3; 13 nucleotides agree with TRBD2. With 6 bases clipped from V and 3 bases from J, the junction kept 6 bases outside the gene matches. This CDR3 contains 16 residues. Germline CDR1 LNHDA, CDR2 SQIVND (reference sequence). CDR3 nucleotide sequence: TGTGCCAGTAGCCGGACTAGCGGGGGCTGGACAGATACGCAGTATTTT. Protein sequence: CASSRTSGGWTDTQYF.

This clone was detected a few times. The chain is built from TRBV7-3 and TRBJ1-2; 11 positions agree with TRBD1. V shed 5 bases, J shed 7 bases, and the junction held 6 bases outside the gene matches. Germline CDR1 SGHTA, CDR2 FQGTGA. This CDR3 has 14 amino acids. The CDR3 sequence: CASSPDRGQSGYTF. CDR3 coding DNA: TGTGCCAGCAGCCCGGACAGGGGGCAGTCTGGCTACACCTTC.

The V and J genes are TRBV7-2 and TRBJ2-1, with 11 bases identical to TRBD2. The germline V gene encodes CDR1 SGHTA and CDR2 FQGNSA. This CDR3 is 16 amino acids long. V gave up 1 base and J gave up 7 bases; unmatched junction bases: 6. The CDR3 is CASSLGGSGGANEQFF. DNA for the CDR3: TGTGCCAGCAGCTTAGGAGGTAGCGGGGGGGCTAATGAGCAGTTCTTC.

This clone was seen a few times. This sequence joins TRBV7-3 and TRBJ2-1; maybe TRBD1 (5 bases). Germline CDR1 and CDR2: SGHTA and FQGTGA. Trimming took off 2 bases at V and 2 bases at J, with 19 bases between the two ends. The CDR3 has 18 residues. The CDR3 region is CASSLDWGLETAYNEQFF. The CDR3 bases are TGTGCCAGCAGCTTAGATTGGGGTTTGGAGACAGCCTACAATGAGCAGTTCTTC.

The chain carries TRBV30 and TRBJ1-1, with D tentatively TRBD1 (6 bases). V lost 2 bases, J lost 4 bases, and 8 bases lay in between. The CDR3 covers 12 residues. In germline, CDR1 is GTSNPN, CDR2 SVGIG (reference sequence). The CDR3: CAWSQQGTEAFF. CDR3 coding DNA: TGTGCCTGGAGTCAACAGGGCACTGAAGCTTTCTTT.

CDR3 DNA sequence: TGTGCCAGCAGCCCGAAAGGGGCAGCCACCTCCTACGAGCAGTACTTC. It is translated as CASSPKGAATSYEQYF. This sequence joins TRBV11-2 and TRBJ2-7; possible D gene TRBD1, 5 bases. Trimming shortened V by 5 bases and J by 0 bases, and 17 bases separated the two germline ends. The CDR3 runs to 16 residues. Germline V gene data show CDR1 as SGHAT and CDR2 as FQNNGV.

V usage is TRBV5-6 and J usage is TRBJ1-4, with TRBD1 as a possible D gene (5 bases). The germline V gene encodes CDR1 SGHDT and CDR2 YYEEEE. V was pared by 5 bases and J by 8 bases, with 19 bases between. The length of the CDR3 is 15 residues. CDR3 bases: TGTGCCAGCAGTCCCAACTTTGGGGCTGAGGAAAAACTGTTTTTT. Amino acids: CASSPNFGAEEKLFF.

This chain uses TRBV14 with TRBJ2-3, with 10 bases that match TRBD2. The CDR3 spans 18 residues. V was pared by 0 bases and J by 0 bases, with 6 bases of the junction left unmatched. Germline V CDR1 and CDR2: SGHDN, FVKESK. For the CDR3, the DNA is TGTGCCAGCAGCCAAGAATTCTTAGCGGGGGGTAGCACAGATACGCAGTATTTT. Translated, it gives CASSQEFLAGGSTDTQYF.

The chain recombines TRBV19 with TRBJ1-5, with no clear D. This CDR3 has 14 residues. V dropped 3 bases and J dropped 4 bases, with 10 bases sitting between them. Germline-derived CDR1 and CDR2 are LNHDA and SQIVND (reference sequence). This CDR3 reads CASSIPAGNQPQHF. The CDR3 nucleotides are TGTGCCAGTAGTATCCCGGCGGGGAATCAGCCCCAGCATTTT.

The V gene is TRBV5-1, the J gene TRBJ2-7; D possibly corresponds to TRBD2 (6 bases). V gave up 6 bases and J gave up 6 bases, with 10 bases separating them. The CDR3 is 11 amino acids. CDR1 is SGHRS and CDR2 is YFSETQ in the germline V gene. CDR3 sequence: CASTAGTEQYF. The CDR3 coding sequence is TGCGCCAGCACGGCGGGGACCGAGCAGTACTTC.

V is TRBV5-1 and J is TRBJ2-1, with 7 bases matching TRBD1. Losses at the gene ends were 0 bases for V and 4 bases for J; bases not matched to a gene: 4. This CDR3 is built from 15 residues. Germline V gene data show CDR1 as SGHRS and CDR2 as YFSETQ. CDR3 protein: CASSLEQGTYNEQFF. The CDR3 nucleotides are TGCGCCAGCAGCTTGGAACAGGGGACATACAATGAGCAGTTCTTC.

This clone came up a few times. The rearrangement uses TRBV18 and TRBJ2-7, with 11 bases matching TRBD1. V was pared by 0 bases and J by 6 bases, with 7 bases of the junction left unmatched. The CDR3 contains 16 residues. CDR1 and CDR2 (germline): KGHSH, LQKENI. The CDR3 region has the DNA TGTGCCAGCTCACCACCCTCCGGGACAGGGGGAAGCGAGCAGTACTTC. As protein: CASSPPSGTGGSEQYF.

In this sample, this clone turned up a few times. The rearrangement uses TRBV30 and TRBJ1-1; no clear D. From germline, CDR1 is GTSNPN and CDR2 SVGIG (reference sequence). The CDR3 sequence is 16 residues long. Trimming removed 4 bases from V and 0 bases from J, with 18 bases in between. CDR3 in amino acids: CAWIKGVYSMNTEAFF. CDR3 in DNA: TGTGCCTGGATTAAGGGAGTTTATTCTATGAACACTGAAGCTTTCTTT.

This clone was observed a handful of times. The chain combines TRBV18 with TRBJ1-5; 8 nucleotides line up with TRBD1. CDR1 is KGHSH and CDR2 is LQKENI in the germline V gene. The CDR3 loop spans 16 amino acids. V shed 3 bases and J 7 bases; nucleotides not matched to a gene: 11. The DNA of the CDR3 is TGTGCCAGCTCACCTCGGCAGGGGGCCGCCCCCCAGCCCCAGCATTTT. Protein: CASSPRQGAAPQPQHF.

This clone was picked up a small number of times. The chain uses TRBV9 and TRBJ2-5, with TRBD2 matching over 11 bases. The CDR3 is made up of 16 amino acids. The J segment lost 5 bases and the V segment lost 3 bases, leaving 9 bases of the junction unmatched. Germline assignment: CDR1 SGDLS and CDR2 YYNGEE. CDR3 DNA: TGTGCCAGCAGCGATAGCGGGGGGGTAGCGTTGGAGACCCAGTACTTC. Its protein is CASSDSGGVALETQYF.

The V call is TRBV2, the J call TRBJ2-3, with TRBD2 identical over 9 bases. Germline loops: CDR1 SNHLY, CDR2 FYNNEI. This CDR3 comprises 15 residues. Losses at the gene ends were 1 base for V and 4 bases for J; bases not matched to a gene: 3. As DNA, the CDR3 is TGTGCCAGCAGTGAAGGGCGGGGGGGACCAGATACGCAGTATTTT. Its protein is CASSEGRGGPDTQYF. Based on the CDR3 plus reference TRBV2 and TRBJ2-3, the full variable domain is EPEVTQTPSHQVTQMGQEVILRCVPISNHLYFYWYRQILGQKVEFLVSFYNNEISEKSEIFDDQFSVERPDGSNFTLKIRSTKLEDSAMYFCASSEGRGGPDTQYFGPGTRLTVL.

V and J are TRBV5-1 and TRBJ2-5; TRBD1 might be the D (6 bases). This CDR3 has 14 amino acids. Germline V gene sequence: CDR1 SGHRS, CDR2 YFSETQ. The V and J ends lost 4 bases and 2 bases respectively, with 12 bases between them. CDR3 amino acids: CASSTRTAQETQYF. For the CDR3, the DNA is TGCGCCAGCAGCACCCGGACAGCACAAGAGACCCAGTACTTC.

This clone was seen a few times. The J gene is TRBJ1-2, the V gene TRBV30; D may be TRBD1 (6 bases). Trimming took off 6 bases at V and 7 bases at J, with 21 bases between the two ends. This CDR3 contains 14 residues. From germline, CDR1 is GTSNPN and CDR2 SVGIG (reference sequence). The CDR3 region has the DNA TGTGCCTGCCCTTTTTCTTCAGGGGATGTTGGCTACACCTTC. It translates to CACPFSSGDVGYTF.

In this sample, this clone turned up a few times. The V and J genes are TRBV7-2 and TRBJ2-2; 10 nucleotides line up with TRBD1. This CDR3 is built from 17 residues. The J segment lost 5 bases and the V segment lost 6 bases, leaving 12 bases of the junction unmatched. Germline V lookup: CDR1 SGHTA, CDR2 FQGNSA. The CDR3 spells CASRLAWTGGRTGELFF. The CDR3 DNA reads TGTGCCAGCAGGCTCGCGTGGACAGGGGGTCGTACCGGGGAGCTGTTTTTT.

The CDR3 loop is CASSIIPNSGGPEQFF. Here the CDR3 DNA reads TGTGCCAGTAGTATAATCCCGAATAGCGGGGGGCCCGAGCAGTTCTTC. The chain recombines TRBV19 with TRBJ2-1; the match to TRBD2 covers 10 bases. Germline V gives CDR1 LNHDA, CDR2 SQIVND (reference sequence). The CDR3 has 16 residues. Trimming removed 2 bases from V and 10 bases from J; junction bases left unmatched: 11.

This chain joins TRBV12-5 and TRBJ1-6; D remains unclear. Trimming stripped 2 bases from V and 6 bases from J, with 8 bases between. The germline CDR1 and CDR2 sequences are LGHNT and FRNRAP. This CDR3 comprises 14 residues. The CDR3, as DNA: TGTGCTAGTGGTTTGATACATCTTAATTCACCCCTCCACTTT. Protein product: CASGLIHLNSPLHF.

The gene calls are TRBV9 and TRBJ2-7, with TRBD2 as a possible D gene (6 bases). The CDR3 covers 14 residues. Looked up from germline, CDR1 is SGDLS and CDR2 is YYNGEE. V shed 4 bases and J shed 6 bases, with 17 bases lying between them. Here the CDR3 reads CASSSGVPPGEQYF. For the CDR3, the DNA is TGTGCCAGCAGCTCGGGAGTTCCCCCGGGCGAGCAGTACTTC. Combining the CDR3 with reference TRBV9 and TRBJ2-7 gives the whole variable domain DSGVTQTPKHLITATGQRVTLRCSPRSGDLSVYWYQQSLDQGLQFLIQYYNGEERAKGNILERFSAQQFPDLHSELNLSSLELGDSALYFCASSSGVPPGEQYFGPGTRLTVT.

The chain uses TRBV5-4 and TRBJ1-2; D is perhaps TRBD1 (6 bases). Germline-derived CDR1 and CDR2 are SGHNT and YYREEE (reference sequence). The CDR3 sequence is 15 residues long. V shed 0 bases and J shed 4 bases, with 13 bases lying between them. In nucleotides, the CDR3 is TGTGCCAGCAGCTTGGGGCCCACAGGGCCCTATGGCTACACCTTC. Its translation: CASSLGPTGPYGYTF.